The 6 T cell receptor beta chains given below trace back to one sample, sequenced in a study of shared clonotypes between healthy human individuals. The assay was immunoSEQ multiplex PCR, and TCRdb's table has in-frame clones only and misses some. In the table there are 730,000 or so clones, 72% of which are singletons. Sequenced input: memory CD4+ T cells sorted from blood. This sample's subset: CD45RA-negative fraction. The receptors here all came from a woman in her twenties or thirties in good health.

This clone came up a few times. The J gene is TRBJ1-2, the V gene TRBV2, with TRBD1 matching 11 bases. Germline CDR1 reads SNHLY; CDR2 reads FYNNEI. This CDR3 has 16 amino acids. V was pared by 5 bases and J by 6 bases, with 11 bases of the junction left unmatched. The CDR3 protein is CASSPFIRTGGHGYTF. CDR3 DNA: TGTGCCAGCAGTCCTTTTATCAGGACAGGGGGCCATGGCTACACCTTC.

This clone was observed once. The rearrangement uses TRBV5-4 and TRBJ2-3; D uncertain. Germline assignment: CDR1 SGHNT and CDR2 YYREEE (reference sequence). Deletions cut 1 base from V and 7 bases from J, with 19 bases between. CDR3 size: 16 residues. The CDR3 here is CASSLKGRYVGNTQYF. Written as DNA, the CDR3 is TGTGCCAGCAGCTTGAAAGGGCGCTATGTAGGGAATACGCAGTATTTT.

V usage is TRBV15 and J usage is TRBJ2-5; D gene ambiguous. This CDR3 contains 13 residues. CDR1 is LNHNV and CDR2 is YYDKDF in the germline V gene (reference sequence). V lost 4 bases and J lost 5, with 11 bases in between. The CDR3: CATSNAPGETQYF. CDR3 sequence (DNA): TGTGCCACCAGCAATGCTCCTGGGGAGACCCAGTACTTC.

Written as DNA, the CDR3 is TGTGCCAGCAGCTCGGGGGGAGGTTCGGACGAGCAGTACTTC. Its protein product is CASSSGGGSDEQYF. The gene calls are TRBV5-4 and TRBJ2-7; TRBD2 aligns across 7 bases. The CDR3 spans 14 residues. CDR1 SGHNT and CDR2 YYREEE come from the germline V gene (reference sequence). The V segment lost 3 bases and the J segment 5 bases; nucleotides outside the gene matches: 8.

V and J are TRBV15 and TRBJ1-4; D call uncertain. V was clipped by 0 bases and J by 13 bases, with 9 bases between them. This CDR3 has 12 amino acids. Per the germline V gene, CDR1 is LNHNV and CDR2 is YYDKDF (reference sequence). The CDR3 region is CATSRDNNRLFF. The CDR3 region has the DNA TGTGCCACCAGCAGAGATAATAACAGACTGTTTTTT.

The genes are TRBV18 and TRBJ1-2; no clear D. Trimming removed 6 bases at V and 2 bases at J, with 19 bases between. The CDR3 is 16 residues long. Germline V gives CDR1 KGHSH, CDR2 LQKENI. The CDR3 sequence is CASSPRQDLTNYGYTF. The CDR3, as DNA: TGTGCCAGCTCTCCCCGCCAGGACCTAACCAACTATGGCTACACCTTC.